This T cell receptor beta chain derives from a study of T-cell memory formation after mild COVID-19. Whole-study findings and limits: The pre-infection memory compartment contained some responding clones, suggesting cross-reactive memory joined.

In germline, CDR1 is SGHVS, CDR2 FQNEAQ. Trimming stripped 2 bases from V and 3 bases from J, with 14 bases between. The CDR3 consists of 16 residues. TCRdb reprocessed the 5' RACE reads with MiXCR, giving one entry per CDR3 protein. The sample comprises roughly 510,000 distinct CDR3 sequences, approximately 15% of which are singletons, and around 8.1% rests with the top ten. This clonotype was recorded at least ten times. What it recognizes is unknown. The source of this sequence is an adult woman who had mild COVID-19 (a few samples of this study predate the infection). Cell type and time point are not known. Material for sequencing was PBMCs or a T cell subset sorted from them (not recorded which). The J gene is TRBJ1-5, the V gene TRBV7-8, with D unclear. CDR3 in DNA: TGTGCCAGCAGCTTACGGGATTCTGTAGCCAATCAGCCCCAGCATTTT. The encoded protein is CASSLRDSVANQPQHF.